This TCR beta chain was sequenced for a study of T cell changes during pregnancy in multiple sclerosis. Germline V CDR1 and CDR2: SGHVS, FQNEAQ. The V segment lost 1 base and the J segment 4 bases; nucleotides outside the gene matches: 3. CDR3 size: 16 residues. Produced via immunoSEQ multiplex PCR; TCRdb's table is partial and in-frame only. The table has 35,000 to 40,000 clones, just over 85% seen once. Material: CD4+ T cells from peripheral blood mononuclear cells, obtained before pregnancy. The chain is built from TRBV7-8 and TRBJ1-5; 11 bases match TRBD1. This receptor was taken from a female donor with multiple sclerosis, enrolled in a pregnancy study. CDR3 loop: CASSLGTGGFNQPQHF. The CDR3 nucleotides are TGTGCCAGCAGCTTAGGGACAGGGGGCTTTAATCAGCCCCAGCATTTT.